This T cell receptor (beta chain) was sequenced in a study of OX40 agonist ivuxolimab in advanced cancers. Study overall: Participants averaged about 66 years of age (range roughly 20 to 90) and were 82.7% male.

Sequencing used immunoSEQ multiplex PCR; TCRdb keeps in-frame clones, though not all of them. The sample records around 50,000 clones, approximately 90% being singletons. CDR3 length: 13 residues. Germline V lookup: CDR1 LNHDA, CDR2 SQIVND (reference sequence). With V trimmed by 5 bases and J by 5 bases, 5 bases remained unmatched. The V and J genes are TRBV19 and TRBJ2-5; 7 bases align to TRBD1. This specimen was CD4+ or CD8+ T cells sorted from blood, taken in a trial of the OX40 agonist ivuxolimab. The sequence was obtained from an adult with an advanced solid tumor such as melanoma, head and neck, liver or kidney cancer. CDR3 in DNA: TGTGCCAGTAGTGTACAGGGGTATGAGACCCAGTACTTC. This translates into CASSVQGYETQYF.